These T cell receptor beta chains were read from a single sample in a study of neurological immune-mediated disorders. Using its own MiXCR run on the 5' RACE reads, TCRdb lists one record per CDR3 protein. The table shows roughly 61,000 distinct CDR3 sequences, with about 10% occurring only once. Source material: PBMCs. The receptors were sampled from a male donor with HTLV-1-associated myelopathy (HAM/TSP). The CDR3 runs from the conserved cysteine through the conserved F or W. Clone sizes are given selectively: once, few, many, or a class where the clone is expanded.

V gene | clone size | CDR3 protein
TRBV20-1 | medium-sized | CSSRGLYNEQFF
TRBV29-1 | many | CSVDVGAGGNTIYF
TRBV3-1 | many | CASSQGQGANYGYTF
TRBV5-1 | many | CASSLAAGGTDTQYF
TRBV7-6 | many | CASSQTLSDTQYF
TRBV6-6 | once | CASTQFPSPLHF
TRBV5-1 | many | CASSLVQGGGEQYF
TRBV27 | many | CASSQGFDEQYF
TRBV9 | NA | CASSVRSRGPADTQYF
TRBV12-3/TRBV12-4 | many | CASRSQGGGNQPQHF
TRBV5-4 | many | CASSFEGSYEQYF
TRBV20-1 | many | CSARSRESYTF
TRBV15 | many | CATSRETFEQYF
TRBV29-1 | many | CSVGGGGSEKLFF
TRBV5-1 | NA | CASSPSRQGAPQETQYF
TRBV7-2 | NA | CASSLFYEQYF
TRBV7-2 | few | CASSLVANTDTQYF
TRBV20-1 | many | CSARVTTGLYGYTF
TRBV6-2/TRBV6-3 | many | CASSRDTEETQYF
TRBV7-8 | many | CASSTRGRGQETQYF
TRBV6-2/TRBV6-3 | many | CASSQDRGLITGELFF
TRBV12-3/TRBV12-4 | few | CASRLTGTSGYTF
TRBV5-1 | many | CASSLANEQYF
TRBV5-1 | many | CASAPRDRDTDTQYF
TRBV7-2 | many | CASSAQGRQSYGYTF
TRBV5-1 | NA | CASGLAGDSDTQYF
TRBV7-9 | many | CASSSKGQFGSPLHF
TRBV27 | many | CASGLDRGYEQYF
TRBV5-1 | many | CASSLDPPPDGYTF
TRBV7-9 | many | CASSLRDTEAFF
TRBV6-2/TRBV6-3 | many | CAGGQGGEQYF
TRBV7-2 | many | CASSLVAGLEQFF
TRBV15 | many | CATSIAERTEAFF
TRBV5-6 | many | CASSSIRDNSYEQYF
TRBV6-6 | few | CASSTRGDLIATNEKLFF
TRBV12-3/TRBV12-4 | NA | CASTTSRDRQPQHF
TRBV30 | few | CAWSVQGPETQYF
TRBV7-9 | many | CASSTGVQETQYF
TRBV7-9 | many | CASSPLLGGGTDTQYF
TRBV7-3 | many | CASSPDPSREQFF
TRBV7-9 | many | CASSLKENTEAFF
TRBV9 | many | CASSVSGNYGYTF